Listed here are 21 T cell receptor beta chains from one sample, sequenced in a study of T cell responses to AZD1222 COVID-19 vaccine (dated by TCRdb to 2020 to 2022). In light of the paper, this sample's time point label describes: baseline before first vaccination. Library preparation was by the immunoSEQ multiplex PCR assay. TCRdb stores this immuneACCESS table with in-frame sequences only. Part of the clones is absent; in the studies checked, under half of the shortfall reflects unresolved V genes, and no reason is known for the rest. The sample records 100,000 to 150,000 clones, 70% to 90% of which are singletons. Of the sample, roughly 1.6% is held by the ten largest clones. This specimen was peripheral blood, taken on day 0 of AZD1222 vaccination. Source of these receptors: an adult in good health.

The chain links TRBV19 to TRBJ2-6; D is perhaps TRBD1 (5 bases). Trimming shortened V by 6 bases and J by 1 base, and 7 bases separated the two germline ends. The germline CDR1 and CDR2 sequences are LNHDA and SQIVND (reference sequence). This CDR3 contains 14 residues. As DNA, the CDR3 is TGTGCCAGTAGGCCAGGGTCTGGGGCCAACGTCCTGACTTTC. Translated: CASRPGSGANVLTF.

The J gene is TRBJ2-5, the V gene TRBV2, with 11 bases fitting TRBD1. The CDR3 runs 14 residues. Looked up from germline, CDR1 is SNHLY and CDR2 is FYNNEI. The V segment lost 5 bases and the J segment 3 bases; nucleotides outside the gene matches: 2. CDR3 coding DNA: TGTGCCAGCAGTAGGGACAGGGGGGAAGAGACCCAGTACTTC. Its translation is CASSRDRGEETQYF.

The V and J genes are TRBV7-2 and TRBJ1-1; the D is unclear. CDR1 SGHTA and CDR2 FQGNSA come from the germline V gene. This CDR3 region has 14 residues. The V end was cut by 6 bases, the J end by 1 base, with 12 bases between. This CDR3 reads CASRVTRANTEAFF. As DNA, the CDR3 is TGTGCCAGCAGGGTAACAAGGGCGAACACTGAAGCTTTCTTT.

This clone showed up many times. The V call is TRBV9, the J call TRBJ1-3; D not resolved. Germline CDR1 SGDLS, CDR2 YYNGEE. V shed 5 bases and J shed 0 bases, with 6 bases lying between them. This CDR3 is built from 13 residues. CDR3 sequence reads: CASRDSSGNTIYF. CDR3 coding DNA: TGTGCCAGCAGGGACTCCTCTGGAAACACCATATATTTT.

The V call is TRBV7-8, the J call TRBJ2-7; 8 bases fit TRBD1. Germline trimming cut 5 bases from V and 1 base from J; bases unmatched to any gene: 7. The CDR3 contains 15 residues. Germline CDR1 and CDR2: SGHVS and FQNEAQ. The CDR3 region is CASSARTGRSYEQYF. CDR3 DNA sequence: TGTGCCAGCAGCGCTCGGACAGGGAGATCCTACGAGCAGTACTTC.

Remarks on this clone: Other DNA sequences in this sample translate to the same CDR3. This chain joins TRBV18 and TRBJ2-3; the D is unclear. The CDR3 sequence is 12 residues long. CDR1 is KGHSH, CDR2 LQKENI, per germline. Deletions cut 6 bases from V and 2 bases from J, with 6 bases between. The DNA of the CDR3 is TGTGCCAGCTCCCCTACCACAGATACGCAGTATTTT. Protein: CASSPTTDTQYF.

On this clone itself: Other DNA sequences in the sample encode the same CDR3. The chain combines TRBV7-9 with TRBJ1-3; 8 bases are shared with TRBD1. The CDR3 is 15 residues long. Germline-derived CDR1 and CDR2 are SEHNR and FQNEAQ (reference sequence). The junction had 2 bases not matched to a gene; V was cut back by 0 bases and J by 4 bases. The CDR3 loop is CASSLAGQGGNTIYF. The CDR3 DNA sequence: TGTGCCAGCAGCTTAGCAGGACAGGGAGGAAACACCATATATTTT.

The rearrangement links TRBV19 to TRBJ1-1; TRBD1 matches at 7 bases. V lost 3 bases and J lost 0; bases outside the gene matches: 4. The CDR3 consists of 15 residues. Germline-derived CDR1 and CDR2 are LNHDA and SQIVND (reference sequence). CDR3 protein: CASSMGQLLNTEAFF. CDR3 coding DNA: TGTGCCAGTAGTATGGGACAGTTACTGAACACTGAAGCTTTCTTT. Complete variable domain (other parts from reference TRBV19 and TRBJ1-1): DGGITQSPKYLFRKEGQNVTLSCEQNLNHDAMYWYRQDPGQGLRLIYYSQIVNDFQKGDIAEGYSVSREKKESFPLTVTSAQKNPTAFYLCASSMGQLLNTEAFFGQGTRLTVV.

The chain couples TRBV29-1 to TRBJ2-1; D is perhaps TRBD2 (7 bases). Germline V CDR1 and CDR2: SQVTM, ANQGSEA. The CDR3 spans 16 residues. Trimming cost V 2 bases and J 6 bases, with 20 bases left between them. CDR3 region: CSVERLGGRGGNEQFF. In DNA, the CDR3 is TGCAGCGTTGAAAGGTTGGGCGGGAGAGGGGGCAATGAGCAGTTCTTC.

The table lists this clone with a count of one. CDR3 amino acids: CAWWGTGGHNTEAFF. Written as DNA, the CDR3 is TGTGCCTGGTGGGGGACAGGGGGACATAACACTGAAGCTTTCTTT. V gene TRBV30 combines with J gene TRBJ1-1, with 11 bases matching TRBD1. Germline CDR1 is GTSNPN and CDR2 is SVGIG (reference sequence). After removal of 5 bases from V and 2 bases from J, the junction contained 7 bases not matched to a gene. The CDR3 runs to 15 residues.

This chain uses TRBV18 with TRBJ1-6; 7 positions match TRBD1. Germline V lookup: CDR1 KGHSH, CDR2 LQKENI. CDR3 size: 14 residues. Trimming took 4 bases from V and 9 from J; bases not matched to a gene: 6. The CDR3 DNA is TGTGCCAGCTCACTCCGACAGGGTCGTTCACCCCTCCACTTT. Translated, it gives CASSLRQGRSPLHF.

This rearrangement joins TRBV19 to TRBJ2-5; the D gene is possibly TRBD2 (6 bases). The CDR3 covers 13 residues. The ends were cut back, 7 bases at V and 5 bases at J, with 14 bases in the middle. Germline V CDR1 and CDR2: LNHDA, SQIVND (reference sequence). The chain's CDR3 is CASKKLAGETQYF. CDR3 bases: TGTGCCAGTAAGAAACTAGCCGGGGAGACCCAGTACTTC.

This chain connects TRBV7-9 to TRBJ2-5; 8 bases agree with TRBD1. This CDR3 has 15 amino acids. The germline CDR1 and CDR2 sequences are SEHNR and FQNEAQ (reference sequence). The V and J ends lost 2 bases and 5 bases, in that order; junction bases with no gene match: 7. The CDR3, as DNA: TGTGCCAGCAGCTTAATTCAGGGGGCTCGGGAGACCCAGTACTTC. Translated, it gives CASSLIQGARETQYF.

The CDR3 coding sequence is TGTGCCAGCAGATGGGGGGCGCGGGAAAAACTGTTTTTT. Residues: CASRWGAREKLFF. The chain employs TRBV6-5 and TRBJ1-4, with D perhaps matching TRBD1 (6 bases). Germline values: CDR1 MNHEY, CDR2 SVGAGI. This CDR3 spans 13 amino acids. The ends were cut back, 6 bases at V and 8 bases at J, with 13 bases in the middle.

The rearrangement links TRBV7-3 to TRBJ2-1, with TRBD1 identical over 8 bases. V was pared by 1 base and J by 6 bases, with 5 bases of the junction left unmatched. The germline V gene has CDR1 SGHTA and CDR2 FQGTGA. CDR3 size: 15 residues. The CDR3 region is CASSLITGGVNEQFF. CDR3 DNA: TGTGCCAGCAGCTTAATAACAGGGGGAGTCAATGAGCAGTTCTTC. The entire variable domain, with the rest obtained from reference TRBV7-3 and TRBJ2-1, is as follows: GAGVSQTPSNKVTEKGKYVELRCDPISGHTALYWYRQSLGQGPEFLIYFQGTGAADDSGLPNDRFFAVRPEGSVSTLKIQRTERGDSAVYLCASSLITGGVNEQFFGPGTRLTVL.

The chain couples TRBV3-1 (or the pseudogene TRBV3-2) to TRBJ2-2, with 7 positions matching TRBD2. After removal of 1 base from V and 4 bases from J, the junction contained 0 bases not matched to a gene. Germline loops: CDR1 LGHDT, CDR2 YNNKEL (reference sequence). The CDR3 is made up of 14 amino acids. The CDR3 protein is CASSQASGTGELFF. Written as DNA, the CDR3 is TGTGCCAGCAGCCAAGCTAGCGGCACCGGGGAGCTGTTTTTT.

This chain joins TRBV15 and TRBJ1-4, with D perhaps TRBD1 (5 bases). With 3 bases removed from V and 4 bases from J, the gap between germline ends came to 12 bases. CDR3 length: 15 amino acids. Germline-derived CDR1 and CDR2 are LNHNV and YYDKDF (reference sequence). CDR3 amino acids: CATSRGDRSNEKLFF. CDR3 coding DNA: TGTGCCACCAGCAGGGGGGACCGGAGTAATGAAAAACTGTTTTTT.

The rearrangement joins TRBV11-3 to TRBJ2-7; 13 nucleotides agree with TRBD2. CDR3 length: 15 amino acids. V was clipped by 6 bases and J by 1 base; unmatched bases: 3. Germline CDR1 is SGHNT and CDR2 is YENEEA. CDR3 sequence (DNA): TGTGCCAGCAGGGGACTAGCGGGACCTTCCTACGAGCAGTACTTC. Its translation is CASRGLAGPSYEQYF.

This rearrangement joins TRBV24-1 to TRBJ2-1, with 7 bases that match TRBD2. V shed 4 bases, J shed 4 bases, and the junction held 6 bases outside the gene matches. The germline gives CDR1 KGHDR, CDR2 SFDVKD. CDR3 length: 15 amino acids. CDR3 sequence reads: CATSELTSRYNEQFF. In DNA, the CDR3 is TGTGCCACCAGTGAATTGACTAGCAGATACAATGAGCAGTTCTTC.

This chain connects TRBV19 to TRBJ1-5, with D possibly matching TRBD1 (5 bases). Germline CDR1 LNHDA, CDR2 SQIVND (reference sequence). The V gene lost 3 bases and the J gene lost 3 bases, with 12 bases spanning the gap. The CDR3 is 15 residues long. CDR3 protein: CASSMAGDANQPQHF. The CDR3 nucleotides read TGTGCCAGTAGTATGGCCGGGGACGCCAATCAGCCCCAGCATTTT.

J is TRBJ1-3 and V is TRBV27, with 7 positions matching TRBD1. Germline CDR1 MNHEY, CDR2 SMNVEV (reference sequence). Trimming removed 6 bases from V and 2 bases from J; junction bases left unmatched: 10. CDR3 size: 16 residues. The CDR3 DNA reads TGTGCCAGCAGAAGGACAGGCCAACGGACTGGAAACACCATATATTTT. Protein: CASRRTGQRTGNTIYF.